These 25 T cell receptor beta chains came from one sample sequenced in a study of beta chain features in type 1 diabetes. Study results and limitations: There was a moderate but significant shortening of TCRB CDR3s in all four CD4+ subsets of Type 1 diabetes patients.

These receptors lack a known antigen. The authors reverse transcribed all of the isolated RNA, so sequencing captured expressed TCRB transcripts. Some clones are missing from TCRdb's copy, which holds only in-frame ones; the method was immunoSEQ multiplex PCR. Of around 30,000 clones listed, around three fifths are singletons. The sample taken for sequencing was Tregs from blood. The receptors were sampled from a young woman with type 1 diabetes.

The chain links TRBV29-1 to TRBJ1-1; the D gene is possibly TRBD1 (6 bases). V gave up 6 bases and J gave up 0 bases, with 8 bases separating them. In germline, CDR1 is SQVTM, CDR2 ANQGSEA. The CDR3 has 12 amino acids. The CDR3 bases are TGCAGCGTCCGGACAGTGAACACTGAAGCTTTCTTT. Its translation is CSVRTVNTEAFF.

The rearrangement uses TRBV27 and TRBJ1-5; 7 bases match TRBD1. The J segment lost 5 bases and the V segment lost 4 bases, leaving 5 bases of the junction unmatched. Germline V gene data show CDR1 as MNHEY and CDR2 as SMNVEV (reference sequence). This CDR3 has 14 residues. This chain's CDR3 is CASSSGQQDQPQHF. The CDR3 DNA reads TGTGCCAGCAGTTCGGGACAGCAGGATCAGCCCCAGCATTTT.

This clone was picked up one time. The rearrangement uses TRBV5-4 and TRBJ2-7, with 7 positions matching TRBD2. CDR3 length: 15 amino acids. Per germline, CDR1 SGHNT and CDR2 YYREEE (reference sequence). Losses at the gene ends were 0 bases for V and 0 bases for J; bases not matched to a gene: 3. The CDR3 DNA reads as TGTGCCAGCAGCTTGGATCTAGCGGTCTCCTACGAGCAGTACTTC. This codes for CASSLDLAVSYEQYF. Filled out from reference TRBV5-4 and TRBJ2-7, the complete variable domain reads ETGVTQSPTHLIKTRGQQVTLRCSSQSGHNTVSWYQQALGQGPQFIFQYYREEENGRGNFPPRFSGLQFPNYSSELNVNALELDDSALYLCASSLDLAVSYEQYFGPGTRLTVT.

The chain uses TRBV5-1 and TRBJ2-5, with D possibly TRBD1 on 6 matching bases. The J call may be mistaken, given a closer DNA end match to TRBJ2-7. Germline CDR1 reads SGHRS; CDR2 reads YFSETQ. This CDR3 has 14 amino acids. The CDR3 DNA reads as TGCGCCAGCAGCTTGGGGGGGCGCGAATACGAGCAGTACTTC. Translation gives CASSLGGREYEQYF.

V is TRBV28 and J is TRBJ2-3, with TRBD2 matching over 11 bases. The CDR3 runs 19 residues. Germline V CDR1 and CDR2: MDHEN, SYDVKM. The ends lost 5 bases at V and 1 base at J; junction bases unmatched: 14. The CDR3 protein is CASSLYPLAGVRGTDTQYF. The CDR3, as DNA: TGTGCCAGCAGTCTCTACCCACTAGCGGGAGTAAGAGGCACAGATACGCAGTATTTT.

This rearrangement joins TRBV29-1 to TRBJ2-2; TRBD2 matches at 8 bases. This CDR3 region has 13 residues. Unmatched junction bases numbered 6, after V lost 7 bases and J lost 5 bases. Germline CDR1 reads SQVTM; CDR2 reads ANQGSEA. The CDR3 DNA sequence: TGCAGCGCGGGACTAGTGGATACCGGGGAGCTGTTTTTT. As protein: CSAGLVDTGELFF.

J is TRBJ1-2 and V is TRBV7-9, with 9 bases identical to TRBD1. The CDR3 extends over 16 amino acids. Germline CDR1 is SEHNR and CDR2 is FQNEAQ (reference sequence). V lost 3 bases and J lost 3; bases outside the gene matches: 8. This CDR3 reads CASSFWTGDRDYGYTF. CDR3 nucleotides: TGTGCCAGCAGCTTTTGGACAGGGGACCGTGACTATGGCTACACCTTC.

This sequence joins TRBV6-1 and TRBJ1-5; no clear D gene. The CDR3 runs 12 residues. Germline CDR1 is MNHNS and CDR2 is SASEGT. Trimming took 8 bases from V and 10 from J, leaving 15 bases between them. The CDR3 sequence: CASGWEGDPQHF. For the CDR3, the DNA is TGTGCCAGCGGTTGGGAGGGTGACCCCCAGCATTTT.

The chain combines TRBV6-5 with TRBJ2-7, with D hard to call. The CDR3 has 12 amino acids. From germline, CDR1 is MNHEY and CDR2 SVGAGI. V lost 8 bases and J lost 2, with 10 bases in between. CDR3 DNA: TGTGCCAGCTCCGGTGGGCCCTACGAGCAGTACTTC. Protein sequence: CASSGGPYEQYF.

This clone was recorded only once. The chain has TRBV5-1 and TRBJ1-1; no reliable D call. V lost 0 bases and J 2 bases, leaving 8 bases between the germline ends. CDR1 is SGHRS, CDR2 YFSETQ, per germline. The CDR3 sequence is 14 residues long. In DNA form, the CDR3 reads TGCGCCAGCAGCTTGGATACATCTAACACTGAAGCTTTCTTT. It specifies CASSLDTSNTEAFF. The full variable domain, with the rest looked up from reference TRBV5-1 and TRBJ1-1, is KAGVTQTPRYLIKTRGQQVTLSCSPISGHRSVSWYQQTPGQGLQFLFEYFSETQRNKGNFPGRFSGRQFSNSRSEMNVSTLELGDSALYLCASSLDTSNTEAFFGQGTRLTVV.

The genes are TRBV11-2 and TRBJ2-4; 8 positions agree with TRBD1. The CDR3 totals 13 residues. The germline V gene has CDR1 SGHAT and CDR2 FQNNGV. Losses at the gene ends were 5 bases for V and 6 bases for J; bases not matched to a gene: 3. This chain's CDR3 is CASSLGQGNIQYF. The CDR3 DNA reads TGTGCCAGCAGCCTCGGACAGGGAAACATTCAGTACTTC. The full variable domain, rest sourced from reference TRBV11-2 and TRBJ2-4, is EAGVAQSPRYKIIEKRQSVAFWCNPISGHATLYWYQQILGQGPKLLIQFQNNGVVDDSQLPKDRFSAERLKGVDSTLKIQPAKLEDSAVYLCASSLGQGNIQYFGAGTRLSVL.

The chain links TRBV19 to TRBJ2-3, with 7 bases fitting TRBD2. CDR3 size: 13 residues. Germline lookup yields CDR1 LNHDA and CDR2 SQIVND (reference sequence). V trimming: 6 bases; J trimming: 1 base; junction bases outside the gene matches: 1. Here the CDR3 reads CASRAGGTDTQYF. The CDR3, as DNA: TGTGCCAGTAGGGCGGGGGGCACAGATACGCAGTATTTT. The variable domain in full, completed from reference TRBV19 and TRBJ2-3, reads DGGITQSPKYLFRKEGQNVTLSCEQNLNHDAMYWYRQDPGQGLRLIYYSQIVNDFQKGDIAEGYSVSREKKESFPLTVTSAQKNPTAFYLCASRAGGTDTQYFGPGTRLTVL.

The J gene is TRBJ2-7, the V gene TRBV7-9; D remains ambiguous. CDR3 size: 14 residues. Trimming removed 5 bases at V and 3 bases at J, with 14 bases between. Germline V gene sequence: CDR1 SEHNR, CDR2 FQNEAQ (reference sequence). The CDR3 DNA sequence: TGTGCCAGCAGCCCGAATAGCATAGTCTACGAGCAGTACTTC. Residues: CASSPNSIVYEQYF. Supplemented by reference TRBV7-9 and TRBJ2-7, the full variable domain reads DTGVSQNPRHKITKRGQNVTFRCDPISEHNRLYWYRQTLGQGPEFLTYFQNEAQLEKSRLLSDRFSAERPKGSFSTLEIQRTEQGDSAMYLCASSPNSIVYEQYFGPGTRLTVT.

The gene calls are TRBV11-2 and TRBJ2-3; D is possibly TRBD2 (7 bases). The germline gives CDR1 SGHAT, CDR2 FQNNGV. CDR3 length equals 14 residues. V was shortened by 5 bases and J by 3 bases, with 12 bases between the two germline ends. The CDR3 DNA sequence: TGTGCCAGCAGCCGAGGGGGGGGGACAGATACGCAGTATTTT. Translated, it gives CASSRGGGTDTQYF.

The chain carries TRBV28 and TRBJ2-2; 8 bases map to TRBD2. The CDR3 is 13 amino acids. Germline CDR1 and CDR2: MDHEN and SYDVKM. With V trimmed by 7 bases and J by 5 bases, 3 bases remained unmatched. This CDR3 reads CASTGRATGELFF. The CDR3 DNA follows: TGTGCCAGCACCGGGAGGGCGACCGGGGAGCTGTTTTTT. The full variable domain, with the rest looked up from reference TRBV28 and TRBJ2-2, is DVKVTQSSRYLVKRTGEKVFLECVQDMDHENMFWYRQDPGLGLRLIYFSYDVKMKEKGDIPEGYSVSREKKERFSLILESASTNQTSMYLCASTGRATGELFFGEGSRLTVL.

The chain carries TRBV29-1 and TRBJ2-7; TRBD2 matches at 9 bases. The trim removed 4 bases at V and 3 bases at J, leaving 7 bases unmatched. The CDR3 runs 14 residues. In germline, CDR1 is SQVTM, CDR2 ANQGSEA. The CDR3 reads CSVVPSSGVYEQYF. CDR3 nucleotide sequence: TGCAGCGTTGTACCGTCTAGCGGGGTCTACGAGCAGTACTTC.

The V call is TRBV5-1, the J call TRBJ2-1; tentative D call: TRBD2 (5 bases). Looked up from germline, CDR1 is SGHRS and CDR2 is YFSETQ. This CDR3 has 13 residues. V was shortened by 3 bases and J by 9 bases, with 13 bases between the two germline ends. DNA of the CDR3: TGCGCCAGCAGCTCGAGGGCCTTCCGTGAGCAGTTCTTC. As protein: CASSSRAFREQFF.

The J gene is TRBJ1-2, the V gene TRBV6-1; TRBD1 might be the D (5 bases). Germline V gene lookup returns CDR1 MNHNS and CDR2 SASEGT. The CDR3 totals 15 residues. Trimming shortened V by 1 base and J by 4 bases, and 13 bases separated the two germline ends. The CDR3 here is CASSEEGSYGYGYTF. The CDR3 DNA follows: TGTGCCAGCAGTGAAGAGGGGTCGTACGGCTATGGCTACACCTTC.

The chain couples TRBV29-1 to TRBJ1-1; no firm D call. The CDR3 runs to 13 residues. Germline CDR1 reads SQVTM; CDR2 reads ANQGSEA. The V and J ends lost 3 bases and 3 bases respectively, with 11 bases between them. Here the CDR3 DNA reads TGCAGCGTTGACGTGTTTCAGGACACTGAAGCTTTCTTT. It is translated as CSVDVFQDTEAFF.

This sequence joins TRBV7-2 and TRBJ2-2; a weak D match, TRBD1 (6 bases). The CDR3 runs 15 residues. The V end lost 5 bases, the J end lost 6 bases, and 16 bases lay between the germline ends. The germline CDR1 and CDR2 sequences are SGHTA and FQGNSA. In DNA form, the CDR3 reads TGTGCCAGCAGCCTAAACCGACAGGTCCCCGGGGAGCTGTTTTTT. Translating it yields CASSLNRQVPGELFF.

The chain carries TRBV7-3 and TRBJ2-7; D may be TRBD2 (7 bases). Germline lookup yields CDR1 SGHTA and CDR2 FQGTGA. The CDR3 contains 15 residues. Deletions cut 2 bases from V and 5 bases from J, with 16 bases between. The CDR3 loop is CASSLEAAGAHEQYF. CDR3 nucleotide sequence: TGTGCCAGCAGCTTAGAAGCTGCGGGGGCCCACGAGCAGTACTTC.

This clone was counted only a few times. The chain is built from TRBV19 and TRBJ1-1, with D perhaps TRBD1 (5 bases). V gave up 7 bases and J gave up 11 bases, with 20 bases separating them. Germline V gene lookup returns CDR1 LNHDA and CDR2 SQIVND (reference sequence). The CDR3 consists of 13 residues. In nucleotides, the CDR3 is TGTGCCAGTACTACCGTTCTTATGCGGGGCGCTTTCTTT. Protein product: CASTTVLMRGAFF.

This rearrangement joins TRBV9 to TRBJ2-3; D gene ambiguous. With 3 bases removed from V and 0 bases from J, the gap between germline ends came to 5 bases. Germline V gene lookup returns CDR1 SGDLS and CDR2 YYNGEE. The CDR3 contains 13 residues. CDR3: CASSGGSTDTQYF. As DNA, the CDR3 is TGTGCCAGCAGCGGCGGTAGCACAGATACGCAGTATTTT.

This chain joins TRBV7-2 and TRBJ2-1; TRBD2 matches at 8 bases. V lost 4 bases, J lost 15 bases, and 11 bases stayed unmatched. This CDR3 contains 13 residues. CDR1 SGHTA and CDR2 FQGNSA come from the germline V gene. For the CDR3, the DNA is TGTGCCAGCAGCTATTCAGTAGCGGGATTTAGGTTCTTC. Translation gives CASSYSVAGFRFF.

The rearrangement links TRBV7-9 to TRBJ1-4; TRBD1 matches 8 bases. V shed 5 bases, J shed 0 bases, and the junction held 14 bases outside the gene matches. The CDR3 has 19 amino acids. CDR1 and CDR2 (germline): SEHNR, FQNEAQ (reference sequence). CDR3 DNA: TGTGCCAGCAGCACCCTCACGTCGACAGGGGAGGCAACTAATGAAAAACTGTTTTTT. Residues: CASSTLTSTGEATNEKLFF.